The following is a TCR beta chain sequence with its context. The data belong to a study of shared clonotypes between healthy human individuals. CDR1 is MNHEY, CDR2 SMNVEV, per germline (reference sequence). V dropped 0 bases and J dropped 4; count of bases not matched to a gene: 8. The CDR3 loop spans 16 amino acids. Among the unsorted PBMC samples, replicate PCRs used around 0.3 ug DNA, 30,000 to 35,000 T cell genomes. Per the original methods: As immunoSEQ supplied junction-only sequences (without quality scores), filtering differed. Sequencing was performed with immunoSEQ multiplex PCR; in TCRdb, only in-frame clones are kept and a portion is missing. Clone size and the V and J calls come from that table; the DNA yielded D and trimming. Of nearly 500,000 clones in the sample, roughly four fifths were seen once.

The rearrangement uses TRBV27 and TRBJ1-2, with 7 positions matching TRBD1. This clonotype originated in a woman in her forties in good health. Some clones in this sample may be carry-over from other donors' samples. The source material was PBMCs. CDR3 coding DNA: TGTGCCAGCAGTTTATCACCCCCGACAGGGAGCTATGGCTACACCTTC. Translated: CASSLSPPTGSYGYTF.